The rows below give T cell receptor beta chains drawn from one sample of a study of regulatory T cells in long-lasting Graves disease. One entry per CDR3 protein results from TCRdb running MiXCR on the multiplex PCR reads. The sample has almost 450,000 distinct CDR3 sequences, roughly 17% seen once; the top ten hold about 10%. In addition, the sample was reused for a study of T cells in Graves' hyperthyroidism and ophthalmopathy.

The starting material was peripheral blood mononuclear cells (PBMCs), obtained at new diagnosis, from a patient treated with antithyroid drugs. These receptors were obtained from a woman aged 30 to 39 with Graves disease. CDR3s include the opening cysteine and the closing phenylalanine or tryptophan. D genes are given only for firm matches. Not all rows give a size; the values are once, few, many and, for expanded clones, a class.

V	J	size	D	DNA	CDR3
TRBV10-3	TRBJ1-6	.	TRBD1	TGTGCCATCAGTGAGTCGTTCAGACAGGGAATCTCACCCCTCCACTTT	CAISESFRQGISPLHF
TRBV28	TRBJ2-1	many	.	TGTGCCAGCAGTTTAGGCAAGGGTAGCTCCTACAATGAGCAGTTCTTC	CASSLGKGSSYNEQFF
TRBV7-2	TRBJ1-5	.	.	TGTGCCAGCAGCTTAGAGGGAATCCACAATCAGCCCCAGCATTTT	CASSLEGIHNQPQHF
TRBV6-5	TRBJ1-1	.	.	TGTGCCAGCAGTTACGACGGCGGGTCGAGTGAAGCTTTCTTT	CASSYDGGSSEAFF
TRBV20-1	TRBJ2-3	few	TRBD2	TGCAGTGCTAGGATAGCGGGAGTGGTCGATACGCAGTATTTT	CSARIAGVVDTQYF
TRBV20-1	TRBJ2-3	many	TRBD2	TGCAGTGCCCCGCAGGACTACGCGGGAGGGACCCCTTCGACAGATACGCAGTATTTT	CSAPQDYAGGTPSTDTQYF
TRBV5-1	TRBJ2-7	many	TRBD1	TGCGCCAGCAGCTTGGCCGGACAGGCCTACGAGCAGTACTTC	CASSLAGQAYEQYF
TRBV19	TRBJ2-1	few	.	TGTGCCAGTAGTATTTGGGACAAGAGTGAGCAGTTCTTC	CASSIWDKSEQFF
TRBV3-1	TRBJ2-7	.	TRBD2	TGTGCCAGCAGCCCCCCTAGCGGGAGTTGGTCCTACGAGCAGTACTTC	CASSPPSGSWSYEQYF
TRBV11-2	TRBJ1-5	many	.	TGTGCCAGCAGCCCCTTGACGAGCAATCAGCCCCAGCATTTT	CASSPLTSNQPQHF
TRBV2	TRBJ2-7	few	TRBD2	TGTGCCAGCAGCTACGATCCCGGGACTAGCGGGTCCTACGAGCAGTACTTC	CASSYDPGTSGSYEQYF
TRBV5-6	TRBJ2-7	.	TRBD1	TGTGCCAGCAGCCTGCCGACAGGGGGTTACTACGAGCAGTACTTC	CASSLPTGGYYEQYF
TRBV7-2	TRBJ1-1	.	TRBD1	TGTGCCATCAGCCCGGGACAGGGCACTGAAGCTTTCTTT	CAISPGQGTEAFF
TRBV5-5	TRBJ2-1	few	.	TGTGCCAGCAGCTCGGACATAGGATACAATGAGCAGTTCTTC	CASSSDIGYNEQFF
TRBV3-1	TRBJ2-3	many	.	TGTGCCAGCAGCCAAGACCGAGCCGGGGACGGAGATACGCAGTATTTT	CASSQDRAGDGDTQYF
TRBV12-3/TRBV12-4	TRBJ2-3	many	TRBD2	TGTGCCAGCAGTTTCTTTAGCGGGAGTGGCAGAAATACGCAGTATTTT	CASSFFSGSGRNTQYF
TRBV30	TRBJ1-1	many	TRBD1	TGTGCCTGGAGCGGAGCAGGGGGGTACACTGAAGCTTTCTTT	CAWSGAGGYTEAFF
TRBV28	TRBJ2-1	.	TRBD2	TGTGCCAGCACCAGTAGCGGGGTTGAGAATGAGCAGTTCTTC	CASTSSGVENEQFF
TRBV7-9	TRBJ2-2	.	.	TGTGCCAGCAGCTTAGCCACTCGGAACACCGGGGAGCTGTTTTTT	CASSLATRNTGELFF
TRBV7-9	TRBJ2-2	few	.	TGTGCCAGCAGCACCCCGACGAGGTCCGGGGAGCTGTTTTTT	CASSTPTRSGELFF
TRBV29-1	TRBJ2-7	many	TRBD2	TGCAGCGTTGAAGACAGGACTAGCGGATTCAGTGAGCAGTACTTC	CSVEDRTSGFSEQYF
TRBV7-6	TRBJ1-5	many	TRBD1	TGTGCCAGCAGCTCCTTATGGGGGTCGGACAGGGGAAATCAGCCCCAGCATTTT	CASSSLWGSDRGNQPQHF
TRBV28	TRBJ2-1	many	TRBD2	TGTGCCAGCAGCCAGAATGGACTAGCGGTCTCCTACAATGAGCAGTTCTTC	CASSQNGLAVSYNEQFF
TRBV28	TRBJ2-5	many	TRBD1	TGTGCCAGCAACAAAGTCGACAGGGCGGACCAAGAGACCCAGTACTTC	CASNKVDRADQETQYF
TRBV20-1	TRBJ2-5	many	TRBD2	TGCAGTGCTAGGGTAACTAGCGGGATTCAAGAGACCCAGTACTTC	CSARVTSGIQETQYF
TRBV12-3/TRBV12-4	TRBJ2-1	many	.	TGTGCCAGCAGCCAACTGTCGGATTTCCCCGGCTCCTACAATGAGCAGTTCTTC	CASSQLSDFPGSYNEQFF
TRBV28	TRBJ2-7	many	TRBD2	TGTGCCAGCAGTACCCTTCTGTGGGGCGGGAGGGTCTACGAGCAGTACTTC	CASSTLLWGGRVYEQYF
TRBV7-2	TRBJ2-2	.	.	TGTGCCAGCAGCTTAGTAGTAGGCACCGGGGAGCTGTTTTTT	CASSLVVGTGELFF
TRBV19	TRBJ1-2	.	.	TGTGCCAGTAGTCTCTACGGGGTTAGTCGTGGCTACACCTTC	CASSLYGVSRGYTF
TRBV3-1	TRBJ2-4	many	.	TGTGCCAGCAGCTCTTTTCACCTGGGGATGAAGGCCAAAAACATTCAGTACTTC	CASSSFHLGMKAKNIQYF
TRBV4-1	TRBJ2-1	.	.	TGCGCCAGCAGCTTAGCAGAGCAATACTACAATGAGCAGTTCTTC	CASSLAEQYYNEQFF
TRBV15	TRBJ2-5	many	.	TGTGCCACCAGCAGAGTAACTAGCAGCAGTATAGGACTGGAGACCCAGTACTTC	CATSRVTSSSIGLETQYF
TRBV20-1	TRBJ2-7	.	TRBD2	TGCAGTGCTAGAGATTATCTAGCGGGAGTGGGGAACTACGAGCAGTACTTC	CSARDYLAGVGNYEQYF
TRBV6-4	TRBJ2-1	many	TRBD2	TGTGCCAGCAGCCCACTAGCGGGAGGGCTCAATGAGCAGTTCTTC	CASSPLAGGLNEQFF
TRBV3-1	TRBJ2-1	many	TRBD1	TGTGCCAGCAGGTACACCGGGACAGGGATCGCTGAGCAGTTCTTC	CASRYTGTGIAEQFF
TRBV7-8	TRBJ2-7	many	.	TGTGCCAGCAGCTTAGTTAGCGCCTCCTACGAGCAGTACTTC	CASSLVSASYEQYF
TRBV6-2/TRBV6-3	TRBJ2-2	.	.	TGTGCCAGCAGTAGCAGGCCCCCCCGGTCGAACACCGGGGAGCTGTTTTTT	CASSSRPPRSNTGELFF
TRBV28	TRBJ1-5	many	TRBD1	TGTGCCAGCAGCTCCACAGAATGGGACAGAAATCAGCCCCAGCATTTT	CASSSTEWDRNQPQHF
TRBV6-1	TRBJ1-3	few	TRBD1	TGTGCCAGCAGCCTAGGGACCACAGGGGCGATCTCTGGAAACACCATATATTTT	CASSLGTTGAISGNTIYF
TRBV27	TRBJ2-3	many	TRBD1	TGTGCCAGCGGCGGACAGGGGGCGCTTCGAGTGCAGTATTTT	CASGGQGALRVQYF
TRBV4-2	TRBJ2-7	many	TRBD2	TGTGCCAGCAGCCCCCCAGGGCGGGAGGCCTACGAGCAGTACTTC	CASSPPGREAYEQYF
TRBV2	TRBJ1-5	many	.	TGTGCCAGCAGTGGGTTGACAGTCAATCAGCCCCAGCATTTT	CASSGLTVNQPQHF
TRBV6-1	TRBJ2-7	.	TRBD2	TGTGCCAGCAGTGACCGCGGGACTACCTACGAGCAGTACTTC	CASSDRGTTYEQYF
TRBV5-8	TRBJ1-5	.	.	TGTGCCAGCAGCTTGGAGTTAGCGGTTGGCAATCAGCCCCAGCATTTT	CASSLELAVGNQPQHF
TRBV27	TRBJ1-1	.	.	TGTGCCAGCAGTTTGGGGGGGGTTCTCACTGAAGCTTTCTTT	CASSLGGVLTEAFF
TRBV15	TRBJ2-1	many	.	TGTGCCACCAGCAGAGATAAAACCGAGAAGCAGTTCTTC	CATSRDKTEKQFF
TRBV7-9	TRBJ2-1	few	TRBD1	TGTGCCAGCAGGCGGACAGGGCAGCCTACAAATGAGCAGTTCTTC	CASRRTGQPTNEQFF
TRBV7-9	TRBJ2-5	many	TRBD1	TGTGCCAGCAGCTCGGACAGGGTTTTCTACTTTGTCGCGGAGACCCAGTACTTC	CASSSDRVFYFVAETQYF
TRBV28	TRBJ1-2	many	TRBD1	TGTGCCAGCAGTGCGCCGGGACAGAGGGACTATGGCTACACCTTC	CASSAPGQRDYGYTF
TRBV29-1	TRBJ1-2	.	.	TGCAGCGTCGAGCCGGAGGGACACAGGAAGACTAACTATGGCTACACCTTC	CSVEPEGHRKTNYGYTF
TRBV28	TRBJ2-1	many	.	TGTGCCAGCACCTCCCGGGGCGTGAGCTCCTACAATGAGCAGTTCTTC	CASTSRGVSSYNEQFF
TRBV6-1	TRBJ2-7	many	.	TGTGCCAGCAGTCCCTGGGACGGTACCTACGAGCAGTACTTC	CASSPWDGTYEQYF
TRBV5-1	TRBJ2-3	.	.	TGCGCCAGCCACAACAACAGATTAAGATCAGATACGCAGTATTTT	CASHNNRLRSDTQYF
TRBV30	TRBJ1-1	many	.	TGTGCCTGGAAGGCCAACATGAACACTGAAGCTTTCTTT	CAWKANMNTEAFF
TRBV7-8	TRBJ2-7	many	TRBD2	TGTGCCAGCAGCTGGGAAACCGGGACTAGCGGGAGACCGCTCTACGAGCAGTACTTC	CASSWETGTSGRPLYEQYF